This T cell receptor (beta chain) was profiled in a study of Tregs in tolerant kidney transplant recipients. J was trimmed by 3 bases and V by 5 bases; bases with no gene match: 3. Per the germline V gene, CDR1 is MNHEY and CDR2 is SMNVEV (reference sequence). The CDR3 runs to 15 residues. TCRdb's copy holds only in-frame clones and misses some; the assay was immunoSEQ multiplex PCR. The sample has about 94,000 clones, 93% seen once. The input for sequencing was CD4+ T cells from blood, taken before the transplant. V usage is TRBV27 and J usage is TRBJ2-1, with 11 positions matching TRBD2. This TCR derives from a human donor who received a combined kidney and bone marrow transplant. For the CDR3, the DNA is TGTGCCAGCAGTAGTACTAGCGGGAGCTACAATGAGCAGTTCTTC. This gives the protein CASSSTSGSYNEQFF.